The 22 T cell receptor beta chains below all came from one sample that was sequenced in a study of shared clonotypes between healthy human individuals. Produced via immunoSEQ multiplex PCR; TCRdb's table is partial and in-frame only. This table has about 1,500,000 clones, approximately 97% appearing once. Sequencing was performed on naive CD4+ T cells sorted from blood. Subset here: CD45RA+ positively selected. These TCRs come from a young man in good health.

The chain combines TRBV27 with TRBJ1-2; a weak D match, TRBD1 (6 bases). The germline V gene has CDR1 MNHEY and CDR2 SMNVEV (reference sequence). The CDR3 totals 13 residues. With 2 bases removed from V and 8 bases from J, the gap between germline ends came to 12 bases. DNA for the CDR3: TGTGCCAGCAGTTTAATCTCAGGGGAAGGCTACACCTTC. Amino acids: CASSLISGEGYTF.

CDR3 sequence: CSVRAGGPYEQYF. CDR3 DNA sequence: TGCAGCGTTCGCGCGGGAGGACCCTACGAGCAGTACTTC. The chain is built from TRBV29-1 and TRBJ2-7; 8 bases line up with TRBD2. The V segment lost 5 bases and the J segment 2 bases; nucleotides outside the gene matches: 5. This CDR3 comprises 13 residues. CDR1 is SQVTM, CDR2 ANQGSEA, per germline.

V is TRBV29-1 and J is TRBJ1-1, with 8 positions matching TRBD1. The junction had 4 bases not matched to a gene; V was cut back by 7 bases and J by 0 bases. Germline lookup yields CDR1 SQVTM and CDR2 ANQGSEA. The CDR3 consists of 13 residues. The CDR3 protein is CSAGQAMNTEAFF. In DNA form, the CDR3 reads TGCAGCGCGGGACAGGCAATGAACACTGAAGCTTTCTTT. The variable domain in full, completed from reference TRBV29-1 and TRBJ1-1, reads SAVISQKPSRDICQRGTSLTIQCQVDSQVTMMFWYRQQPGQSLTLIATANQGSEATYESGFVIDKFPISRPNLTFSTLTVSNMSPEDSSIYLCSAGQAMNTEAFFGQGTRLTVV.

The chain is built from TRBV9 and TRBJ1-3; TRBD1 might be the D (5 bases). Germline CDR1 reads SGDLS; CDR2 reads YYNGEE. V was cut by 2 bases and J by 3 bases, with 9 bases left in between. The CDR3 extends over 14 amino acids. This chain's CDR3 is CASSVRGGGNTIYF. CDR3 DNA sequence: TGTGCCAGCAGCGTCCGGGGGGGTGGAAACACCATATATTTT.

The chain couples TRBV28 to TRBJ1-1; no clear D. V was shortened by 6 bases and J by 3 bases, with 17 bases between the two germline ends. The CDR3 consists of 15 residues. CDR1 and CDR2 from the germline V gene are MDHEN and SYDVKM. The CDR3 bases are TGTGCCAGCAGCCTCGGAGGACGCATGGACACTGAAGCTTTCTTT. The encoded protein is CASSLGGRMDTEAFF.

V usage is TRBV2 and J usage is TRBJ2-1; 9 positions agree with TRBD2. Germline V gene lookup returns CDR1 SNHLY and CDR2 FYNNEI. With V trimmed by 6 bases and J by 10 bases, 7 bases remained unmatched. This CDR3 has 13 residues. The CDR3 reads CASRKRGLAEQFF. The CDR3 nucleotides are TGTGCCAGCAGGAAACGTGGACTAGCGGAGCAGTTCTTC.

This chain joins TRBV30 and TRBJ1-2; no firm D call. Per the germline V gene, CDR1 is GTSNPN and CDR2 is SVGIG (reference sequence). This CDR3 comprises 15 residues. V lost 0 bases and J lost 6, with 17 bases in between. DNA of the CDR3: TGTGCCTGGAGTGTAGGACGGTTTATGTATGATGGCTACACCTTC. Amino acids: CAWSVGRFMYDGYTF.

The chain employs TRBV7-7 and TRBJ2-2, with 8 nucleotides matching TRBD1. The CDR3 contains 15 residues. Per the germline V gene, CDR1 is SSHAT and CDR2 is FNYEAQ (reference sequence). The J segment lost 7 bases and the V segment lost 5 bases, leaving 9 bases of the junction unmatched. CDR3 DNA sequence: TGTGCCAGCAGCCCTCAGGCCAGGGGGCTCGGGGAGCTGTTTTTT. The encoded protein is CASSPQARGLGELFF.

The chain uses TRBV7-3 and TRBJ2-1, with D tentatively TRBD1 (5 bases). Germline V gene data show CDR1 as SGHTA and CDR2 as FQGTGA. V shed 5 bases and J shed 4 bases, with 6 bases lying between them. The CDR3 length is 12 residues. The CDR3 here is CASSPGYNEQFF. The CDR3 bases are TGTGCCAGCAGCCCAGGGTACAATGAGCAGTTCTTC.

The chain uses TRBV29-1 and TRBJ2-1, with TRBD2 identical over 8 bases. CDR1 is SQVTM, CDR2 ANQGSEA, per germline. CDR3 length: 11 amino acids. J gave up 14 bases and V 8 bases, and 11 bases lay outside the gene matches. The chain's CDR3 is CSYRWGLGEFF. CDR3 DNA: TGCAGCTACCGATGGGGACTAGGGGAGTTCTTC.

The gene calls are TRBV28 and TRBJ2-1, with no clear D. Germline loops: CDR1 MDHEN, CDR2 SYDVKM. Trimming left V 6 bases short and J 9 bases short, with 15 bases between. The length of the CDR3 is 13 residues. The CDR3 sequence is CASRSEGIGEQFF. In DNA, the CDR3 is TGTGCCAGCAGGTCCGAAGGAATTGGTGAGCAGTTCTTC.

The chain couples TRBV2 to TRBJ2-1, with a weak D call TRBD2 (6 bases). The CDR3 covers 16 residues. V lost 9 bases and J lost 2, with 20 bases in between. Germline assignment: CDR1 SNHLY and CDR2 FYNNEI. Written as DNA, the CDR3 is TGTGCCAGTGGGATGCTAGGACTAATACCCTACAATGAGCAGTTCTTC. Its protein is CASGMLGLIPYNEQFF.

V and J are TRBV27 and TRBJ1-2; D is perhaps TRBD1 (5 bases). The V and J ends lost 10 bases and 8 bases respectively, with 17 bases between them. This CDR3 spans 12 amino acids. Germline V gene data show CDR1 as MNHEY and CDR2 as SMNVEV (reference sequence). CDR3 in DNA: TGTGCCACCATCGGGGCCCTCGAGGGCTACACCTTC. This sequence encodes CATIGALEGYTF.

In the case of this clone: Other DNA sequences in the sample encode the same CDR3. The V gene is TRBV18, the J gene TRBJ2-7; TRBD2 matches at 9 bases. Per the germline V gene, CDR1 is KGHSH and CDR2 is LQKENI. The CDR3 consists of 14 residues. J was trimmed by 4 bases and V by 2 bases; bases with no gene match: 3. This CDR3 is CASSPGGLAYEQYF. CDR3 nucleotides: TGTGCCAGCTCACCAGGGGGACTAGCTTACGAGCAGTACTTC.

The chain recombines TRBV6-6 with TRBJ2-7; D remains ambiguous. Between the trimmed V and J ends, which lost 0 bases and 4 bases, there was a span of 7 bases. The CDR3 runs 13 residues. Germline assignment: CDR1 MNHNY and CDR2 SVGAGI (reference sequence). The CDR3 loop reads CASSYSIDYEQYF. CDR3 DNA: TGTGCCAGCAGTTACTCGATTGATTACGAGCAGTACTTC.

CDR3 amino acids: CSVLAGLAGGPSETQYF. CDR3 nucleotides: TGCAGCGTTCTGGCGGGACTAGCGGGAGGGCCGTCAGAGACCCAGTACTTC. J is TRBJ2-5 and V is TRBV29-1; 16 positions agree with TRBD2. The CDR3 has 17 amino acids. V was clipped by 5 bases and J by 4 bases; unmatched bases: 10. The germline gives CDR1 SQVTM, CDR2 ANQGSEA.

The chain couples TRBV5-4 to TRBJ2-7; a weak D match, TRBD1 (6 bases). In germline, CDR1 is SGHNT, CDR2 YYREEE (reference sequence). The V end was cut by 0 bases, the J end by 3 bases, with 10 bases between. This CDR3 has 14 amino acids. In nucleotides, the CDR3 is TGTGCCAGCAGCTTGGACAGGGCGATCTACGAGCAGTACTTC. Protein sequence: CASSLDRAIYEQYF.

The rearrangement uses TRBV6-1 and TRBJ2-3, with 8 bases that match TRBD1. Germline loops: CDR1 MNHNS, CDR2 SASEGT. The CDR3 is 13 residues long. The V and J ends lost 5 bases and 5 bases, in that order; junction bases with no gene match: 3. The CDR3 sequence: CASSTTGGDTQYF. DNA for the CDR3: TGTGCCAGCAGTACAACAGGGGGAGATACGCAGTATTTT.

The chain carries TRBV5-1 and TRBJ2-3, with 14 bases fitting TRBD2. The V and J ends lost 4 bases and 4 bases, in that order; junction bases with no gene match: 8. The CDR3 contains 17 residues. Germline V gene lookup returns CDR1 SGHRS and CDR2 YFSETQ. CDR3 protein: CASSHSGTSGSSDTQYF. CDR3 nucleotides: TGCGCCAGCAGCCACTCCGGGACTAGCGGGAGTTCAGATACGCAGTATTTT. Full variable domain (remainder filled in from reference TRBV5-1 and TRBJ2-3): KAGVTQTPRYLIKTRGQQVTLSCSPISGHRSVSWYQQTPGQGLQFLFEYFSETQRNKGNFPGRFSGRQFSNSRSEMNVSTLELGDSALYLCASSHSGTSGSSDTQYFGPGTRLTVL.

The chain uses TRBV28 and TRBJ1-1, with TRBD1 matching over 7 bases. V trimming: 6 bases; J trimming: 8 bases; junction bases outside the gene matches: 9. The CDR3 contains 13 residues. Germline V CDR1 and CDR2: MDHEN, SYDVKM. Here the CDR3 DNA reads TGTGCCAGCAGGGGACCAGGGGGGGTCGAAGCTTTCTTT. It yields the protein CASRGPGGVEAFF. The whole variable domain, filled in from reference TRBV28 and TRBJ1-1, reads DVKVTQSSRYLVKRTGEKVFLECVQDMDHENMFWYRQDPGLGLRLIYFSYDVKMKEKGDIPEGYSVSREKKERFSLILESASTNQTSMYLCASRGPGGVEAFFGQGTRLTVV.

J is TRBJ2-1 and V is TRBV5-5, with 7 nucleotides matching TRBD1. V lost 4 bases and J lost 10; bases outside the gene matches: 2. Germline CDR1 reads SGHKS; CDR2 reads YYEKEE (reference sequence). The CDR3 runs to 11 residues. The CDR3 DNA sequence: TGTGCCAGCAGCGAGGACAGGGAGCAGTTCTTC. Encoded protein: CASSEDREQFF.

This chain uses TRBV7-6 with TRBJ1-1; D is unresolved. V lost 7 bases, J lost 0 bases, and 9 bases lay in between. Germline CDR1 and CDR2: SGHVS and FNYEAQ. The CDR3 covers 13 residues. This chain's CDR3 is CASIGGLNTEAFF. CDR3 coding DNA: TGTGCCAGCATTGGAGGGTTGAACACTGAAGCTTTCTTT.